This T cell receptor (beta chain) was sequenced for a study of beta chain features in type 1 diabetes. Every donor had blood drawn once into heparin, roughly 110 mL on average. This clone has a handful of counts. Its antigen is undetermined. Reverse transcription of all isolated RNA meant that expressed TCRB transcripts were sequenced. Sequencing of naive, central memory and regulatory T cell samples gave an average of about 3.9 million reads. Clones were read by immunoSEQ multiplex PCR, and TCRdb kept only the in-frame ones, dropping some. The sample records under 200,000 clones, about 9% being singletons. The CDR3 totals 14 residues. With 5 bases removed from V and 1 base from J, the gap between germline ends came to 11 bases. The germline V gene encodes CDR1 LGHNA and CDR2 YSLEER. Findings of the study overall: A possible short-template PCR bias applies equally to patients and controls. Junctions at VDJ sites from type 1 diabetes patients had fewer insertions and more deletions. The study found moderately but significantly shorter TCRB CDR3s in all four CD4+ subsets of Type 1 diabetes patients.

The sequenced sample consisted of central memory CD4+ T cells from blood. The receptor was isolated from a woman aged 18-35 years with type 1 diabetes. The chain combines TRBV4-3 with TRBJ2-5, with D perhaps matching TRBD1 (6 bases). CDR3 sequence (DNA): TGCGCCAGCAGCGTCGGGACATCCCAAGAGACCCAGTACTTC. It specifies CASSVGTSQETQYF.